The TCR beta chain described here comes from a study of blood T cell repertoires in COVID-19. The CDR3 runs 20 residues. V was clipped by 4 bases and J by 3 bases, with 28 bases between them. CDR1 is SGDLS and CDR2 is YYNGEE in the germline V gene. The repertoire was sequenced with immunoSEQ multiplex PCR; TCRdb's copy has only in-frame clones and lacks some. The data contain about 160,000 clones, around 79% of them singletons. Patients from Seattle were sampled longitudinally, starting during active infection. The sequenced material came from peripheral blood. The chain is built from TRBV9 and TRBJ1-4, with D perhaps TRBD1 (6 bases). The receptor comes from a woman aged 55-70 years with COVID-19, enrolled during active disease. For the CDR3, the DNA is TGTGCCAGCAGCTCACCGGACGCTGTGCAGGGGAGCTATTCTAATGAAAAACTGTTTTTT. Translating it yields CASSSPDAVQGSYSNEKLFF.